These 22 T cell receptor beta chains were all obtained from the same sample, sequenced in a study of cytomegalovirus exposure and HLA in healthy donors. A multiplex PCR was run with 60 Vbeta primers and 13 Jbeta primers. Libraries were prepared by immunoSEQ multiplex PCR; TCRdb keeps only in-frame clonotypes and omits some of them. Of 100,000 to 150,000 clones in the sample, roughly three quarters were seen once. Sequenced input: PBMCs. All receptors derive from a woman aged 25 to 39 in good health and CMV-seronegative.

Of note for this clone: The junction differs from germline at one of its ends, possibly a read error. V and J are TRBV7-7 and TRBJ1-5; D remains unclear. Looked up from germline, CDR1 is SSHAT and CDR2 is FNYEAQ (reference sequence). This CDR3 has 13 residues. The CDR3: CASSTGLNQPQHF. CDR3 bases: TGTGCTAGCAGCACCGGACTCAATCAGCCCCAGCATTTT.

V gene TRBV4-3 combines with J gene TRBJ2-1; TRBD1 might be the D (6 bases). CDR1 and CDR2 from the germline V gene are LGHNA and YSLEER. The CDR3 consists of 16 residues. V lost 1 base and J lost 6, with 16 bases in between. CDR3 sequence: CASSQALGVGGNEQFF. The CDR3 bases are TGCGCCAGCAGCCAAGCATTAGGCGTAGGGGGCAATGAGCAGTTCTTC.

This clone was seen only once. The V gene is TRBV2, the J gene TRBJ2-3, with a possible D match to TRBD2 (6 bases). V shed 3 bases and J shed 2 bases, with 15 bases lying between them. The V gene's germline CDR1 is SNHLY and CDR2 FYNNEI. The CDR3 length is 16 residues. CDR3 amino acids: CASSEIAASSTDTQYF. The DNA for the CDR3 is TGTGCCAGCAGTGAGATAGCGGCCTCTTCCACAGATACGCAGTATTTT.

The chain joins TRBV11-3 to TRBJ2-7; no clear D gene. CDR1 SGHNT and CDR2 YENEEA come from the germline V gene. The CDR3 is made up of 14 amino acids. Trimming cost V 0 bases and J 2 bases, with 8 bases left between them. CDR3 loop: CASSLDPGPYEQYF. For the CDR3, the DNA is TGTGCCAGCAGCTTAGATCCCGGTCCCTACGAGCAGTACTTC.

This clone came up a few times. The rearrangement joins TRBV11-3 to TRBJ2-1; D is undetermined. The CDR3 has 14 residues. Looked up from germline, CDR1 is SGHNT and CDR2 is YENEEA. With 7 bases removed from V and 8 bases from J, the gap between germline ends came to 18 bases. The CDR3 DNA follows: TGTGCCAGCACCAAAGACATACGGTCGGATGAGCAGTTCTTC. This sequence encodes CASTKDIRSDEQFF.

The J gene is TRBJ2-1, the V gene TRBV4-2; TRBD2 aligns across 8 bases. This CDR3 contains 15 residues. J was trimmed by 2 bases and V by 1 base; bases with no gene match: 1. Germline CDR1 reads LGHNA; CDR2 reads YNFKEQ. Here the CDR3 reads CASSQGGGTYNEQFF. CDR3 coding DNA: TGTGCCAGCAGCCAAGGCGGGGGGACCTACAATGAGCAGTTCTTC.

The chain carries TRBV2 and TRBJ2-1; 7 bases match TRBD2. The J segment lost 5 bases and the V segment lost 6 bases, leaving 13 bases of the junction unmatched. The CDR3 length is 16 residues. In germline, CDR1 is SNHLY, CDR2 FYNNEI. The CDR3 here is CASRPYPRGINNEQFF. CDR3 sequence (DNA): TGTGCCAGCAGACCCTACCCGCGGGGGATTAACAATGAGCAGTTCTTC.

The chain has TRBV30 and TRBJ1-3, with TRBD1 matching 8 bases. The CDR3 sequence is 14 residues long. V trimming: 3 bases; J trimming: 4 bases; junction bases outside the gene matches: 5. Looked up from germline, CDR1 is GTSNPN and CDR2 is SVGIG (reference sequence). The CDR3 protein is CAWSGQGSGNTIYF. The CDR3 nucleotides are TGTGCCTGGAGCGGACAGGGATCCGGAAACACCATATATTTT.

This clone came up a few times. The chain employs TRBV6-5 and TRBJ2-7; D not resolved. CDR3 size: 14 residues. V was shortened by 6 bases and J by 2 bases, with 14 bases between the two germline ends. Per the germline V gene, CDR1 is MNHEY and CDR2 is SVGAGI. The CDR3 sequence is CASSALLVPYEQYF. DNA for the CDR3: TGTGCCAGCAGCGCCTTGCTAGTCCCCTACGAGCAGTACTTC.

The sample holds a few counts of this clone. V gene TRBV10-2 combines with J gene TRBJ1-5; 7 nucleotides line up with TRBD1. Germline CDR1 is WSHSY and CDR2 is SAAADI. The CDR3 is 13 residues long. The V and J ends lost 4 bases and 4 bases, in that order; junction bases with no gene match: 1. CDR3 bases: TGCGCCAGCAGTGGGACAGGTAATCAGCCCCAGCATTTT. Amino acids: CASSGTGNQPQHF.

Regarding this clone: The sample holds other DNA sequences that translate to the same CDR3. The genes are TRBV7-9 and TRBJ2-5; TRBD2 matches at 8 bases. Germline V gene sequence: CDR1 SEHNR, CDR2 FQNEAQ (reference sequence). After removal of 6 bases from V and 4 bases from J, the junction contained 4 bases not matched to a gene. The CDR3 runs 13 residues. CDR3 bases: TGTGCCAGCAGTTCCGGGGGGGCAGAGACCCAGTACTTC. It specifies CASSSGGAETQYF.

CDR3 in amino acids: CASTAPTGEETQYF. The CDR3 bases are TGTGCCAGCACCGCCCCTACCGGGGAAGAGACCCAGTACTTC. The chain employs TRBV2 and TRBJ2-5; possibly TRBD2 for D (5 bases). Germline V CDR1 and CDR2: SNHLY, FYNNEI. The CDR3 has 14 amino acids. Trimming shortened V by 7 bases and J by 3 bases, and 15 bases separated the two germline ends.

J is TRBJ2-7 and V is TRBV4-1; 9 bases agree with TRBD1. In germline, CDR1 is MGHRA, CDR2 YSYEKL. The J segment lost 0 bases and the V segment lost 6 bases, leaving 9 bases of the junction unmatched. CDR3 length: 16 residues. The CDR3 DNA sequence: TGCGCCAGCAGGCTAACGGGGACAGGGAGCTCCTACGAGCAGTACTTC. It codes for CASRLTGTGSSYEQYF.

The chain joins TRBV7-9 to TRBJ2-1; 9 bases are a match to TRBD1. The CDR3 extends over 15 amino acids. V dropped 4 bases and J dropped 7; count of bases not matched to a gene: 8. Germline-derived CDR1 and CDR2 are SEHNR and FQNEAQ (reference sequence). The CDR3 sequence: CASSYRDRALNEQFF. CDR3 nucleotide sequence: TGTGCCAGCAGCTACCGGGACAGGGCGTTAAATGAGCAGTTCTTC. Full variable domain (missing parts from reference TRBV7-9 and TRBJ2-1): DTGVSQNPRHKITKRGQNVTFRCDPISEHNRLYWYRQTLGQGPEFLTYFQNEAQLEKSRLLSDRFSAERPKGSFSTLEIQRTEQGDSAMYLCASSYRDRALNEQFFGPGTRLTVL.

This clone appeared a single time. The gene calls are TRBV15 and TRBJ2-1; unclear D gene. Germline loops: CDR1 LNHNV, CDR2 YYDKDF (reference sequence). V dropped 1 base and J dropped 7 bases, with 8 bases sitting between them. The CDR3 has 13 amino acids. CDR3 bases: TGTGCCACCAGCAGAGTTCCCTCTAATGAGCAGTTCTTC. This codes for CATSRVPSNEQFF. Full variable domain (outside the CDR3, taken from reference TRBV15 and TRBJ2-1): DAMVIQNPRYQVTQFGKPVTLSCSQTLNHNVMYWYQQKSSQAPKLLFHYYDKDFNNEADTPDNFQSRRPNTSFCFLDIRSPGLGDTAMYLCATSRVPSNEQFFGPGTRLTVL.

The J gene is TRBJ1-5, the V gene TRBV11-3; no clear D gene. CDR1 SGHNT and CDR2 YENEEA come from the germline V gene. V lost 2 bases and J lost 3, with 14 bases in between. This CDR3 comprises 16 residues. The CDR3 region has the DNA TGTGCCAGCAGCTTAATTTTTCAGGCTTACAATCAGCCCCAGCATTTT. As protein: CASSLIFQAYNQPQHF.

In DNA form, the CDR3 reads TGTGCCAGCAGCGCTGACACGTCAGGGTACGAGCAGTACTTC. Translating gives CASSADTSGYEQYF. The rearrangement links TRBV5-6 to TRBJ2-7, with D possibly matching TRBD1 (5 bases). This CDR3 spans 14 amino acids. Per germline, CDR1 SGHDT and CDR2 YYEEEE. V was pared by 4 bases and J by 4 bases, with 15 bases between.

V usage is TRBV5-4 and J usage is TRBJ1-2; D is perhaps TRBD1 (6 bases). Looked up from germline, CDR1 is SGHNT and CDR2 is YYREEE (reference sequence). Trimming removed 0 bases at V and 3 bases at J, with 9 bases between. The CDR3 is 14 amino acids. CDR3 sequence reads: CASSLGTADYGYTF. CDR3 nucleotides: TGTGCCAGCAGCTTGGGGACAGCCGACTATGGCTACACCTTC. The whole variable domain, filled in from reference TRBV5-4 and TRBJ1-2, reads ETGVTQSPTHLIKTRGQQVTLRCSSQSGHNTVSWYQQALGQGPQFIFQYYREEENGRGNFPPRFSGLQFPNYSSELNVNALELDDSALYLCASSLGTADYGYTFGSGTRLTVV.

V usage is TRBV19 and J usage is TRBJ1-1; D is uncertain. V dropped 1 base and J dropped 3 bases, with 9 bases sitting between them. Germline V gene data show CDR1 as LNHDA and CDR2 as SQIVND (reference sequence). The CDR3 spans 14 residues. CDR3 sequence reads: CASSIGAGYTEAFF. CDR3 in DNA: TGTGCCAGTAGTATAGGAGCAGGTTACACTGAAGCTTTCTTT.

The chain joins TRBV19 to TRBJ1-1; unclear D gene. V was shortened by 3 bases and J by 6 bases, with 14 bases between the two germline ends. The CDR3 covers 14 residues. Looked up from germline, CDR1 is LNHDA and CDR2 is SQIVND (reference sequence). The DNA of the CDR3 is TGTGCCAGTAGTATCTCAGTTCTTCAGGCTGAAGCTTTCTTT. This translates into CASSISVLQAEAFF.

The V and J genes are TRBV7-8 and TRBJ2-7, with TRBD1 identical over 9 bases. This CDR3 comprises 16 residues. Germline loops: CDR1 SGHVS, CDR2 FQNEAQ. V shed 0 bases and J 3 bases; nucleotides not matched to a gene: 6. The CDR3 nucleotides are TGTGCCAGCAGCTTAGCCCTCCCGGGACAGGGCTACGAGCAGTACTTC. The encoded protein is CASSLALPGQGYEQYF.

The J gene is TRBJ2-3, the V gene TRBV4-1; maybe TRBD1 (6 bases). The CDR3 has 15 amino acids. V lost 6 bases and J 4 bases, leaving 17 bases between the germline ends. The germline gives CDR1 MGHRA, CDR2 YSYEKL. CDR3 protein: CASRPGERMADTQYF. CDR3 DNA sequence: TGCGCCAGCAGGCCAGGGGAGAGGATGGCAGATACGCAGTATTTT.